Listed below are T cell receptor beta chains from one sample, sequenced in a study of T cell responses to AZD1222 COVID-19 vaccine. The table came from immunoSEQ multiplex PCR; TCRdb's copy has only in-frame clones and leaves some out. The sample includes 150,000 or so clones, roughly nine tenths of them seen just once. Sequences were derived from peripheral blood, sampled on day 0 of AZD1222 vaccination. The receptors were gathered from an adult in good health. CDR3s include the opening cysteine and the closing phenylalanine or tryptophan. Each record gives: V gene, D gene, J gene, clone size, CDR3 DNA, CDR3 protein. The D gene is left open where the match is weak. Only some rows state a clone size, as once, few, many or a class for expanded clones.

v_call: TRBV29-1
d_call: .
j_call: TRBJ1-1
clone_size: .
cdr3_nt: TGCAGCGTTGAAGGCCCCTCCAACACTGAAGCTTTCTTT
cdr3_aa: CSVEGPSNTEAFF

v_call: TRBV6-5
d_call: .
j_call: TRBJ1-5
clone_size: once
cdr3_nt: TGTGCCAGCAGTTACTCCCCGGGAGTCCAGGATCCCCAGCATTTT
cdr3_aa: CASSYSPGVQDPQHF

v_call: TRBV2
d_call: .
j_call: TRBJ1-2
clone_size: .
cdr3_nt: TGTGCCACCACACCCCCAGTCGCGGGCTATGGCTACACCTTC
cdr3_aa: CATTPPVAGYGYTF

v_call: TRBV4-2
d_call: .
j_call: TRBJ1-2
clone_size: once
cdr3_nt: TGTGCCAGCAGCCAGAGTGACGTCCCCGGTGGCTACACCTTC
cdr3_aa: CASSQSDVPGGYTF

v_call: TRBV28
d_call: .
j_call: TRBJ2-5
clone_size: .
cdr3_nt: TGTGCCAGCAGTTTAGTAGGTACAAGGTCTATCGGGACCCAGTACTTC
cdr3_aa: CASSLVGTRSIGTQYF

v_call: TRBV6-6
d_call: TRBD1
j_call: TRBJ1-6
clone_size: .
cdr3_nt: TGTGCCAGCAGTTACTCGGGACAGGGGGGATTATCACCCCTCCACTTT
cdr3_aa: CASSYSGQGGLSPLHF

v_call: TRBV12-3/TRBV12-4
d_call: .
j_call: TRBJ1-1
clone_size: .
cdr3_nt: TGTGCCAGCAGTTTTGGGGCGGAGACTGAAGCTTTCTTT
cdr3_aa: CASSFGAETEAFF

v_call: TRBV19
d_call: TRBD2
j_call: TRBJ2-1
clone_size: .
cdr3_nt: TGTGCCACCGGTTGGGACTACGGCAATGAGCAGTTCTTC
cdr3_aa: CATGWDYGNEQFF

v_call: TRBV4-2
d_call: TRBD1
j_call: TRBJ2-1
clone_size: .
cdr3_nt: TGTGCCAGCAGCCCCGCAAGGGGGCCCGGCAATGAGCAGTTCTTC
cdr3_aa: CASSPARGPGNEQFF

v_call: TRBV19
d_call: .
j_call: TRBJ1-2
clone_size: few
cdr3_nt: TGTGCCAGTAATAGAGAAACCGGGGGTAGTGGCTACACCTTC
cdr3_aa: CASNRETGGSGYTF

v_call: TRBV29-1
d_call: .
j_call: TRBJ2-7
clone_size: .
cdr3_nt: TGCAGCGTCCGTCCCTCCCGGGAGCCTGGGAACGAGCAGTACTTC
cdr3_aa: CSVRPSREPGNEQYF

v_call: TRBV2
d_call: .
j_call: TRBJ2-2
clone_size: .
cdr3_nt: TGTGCCAGCAGGGACACCGGGGAGCTGTTTTTT
cdr3_aa: CASRDTGELFF

v_call: TRBV28
d_call: .
j_call: TRBJ2-3
clone_size: few
cdr3_nt: TGTGCCAGCAGTTTACTCTCGAGACTAAGCACAGATACGCAGTATTTT
cdr3_aa: CASSLLSRLSTDTQYF

v_call: TRBV6-5
d_call: .
j_call: TRBJ2-7
clone_size: .
cdr3_nt: TGTGCCAGCACCCGGGACACCGACTACGAGCAGTACTTC
cdr3_aa: CASTRDTDYEQYF

v_call: TRBV3-1/TRBV3-2
d_call: TRBD2
j_call: TRBJ2-1
clone_size: .
cdr3_nt: TGTGCCAGCAGCCAGGCGGGAGTCCTCTACAATGAGCAGTTCTTC
cdr3_aa: CASSQAGVLYNEQFF

v_call: TRBV24-1
d_call: .
j_call: TRBJ1-5
clone_size: .
cdr3_nt: TGTGCCACCAGTGACCCGAAGAGCCCCGGCAATCAGCCCCAGCATTTT
cdr3_aa: CATSDPKSPGNQPQHF

v_call: TRBV4-1
d_call: TRBD1
j_call: TRBJ2-7
clone_size: .
cdr3_nt: TGCGCCAGCAGCCATCGACAGGGGGCAGGGAACGAGCAGTACTTC
cdr3_aa: CASSHRQGAGNEQYF

v_call: TRBV2
d_call: .
j_call: TRBJ2-2
clone_size: .
cdr3_nt: TGTGCCAGCAGCCGGGGGAGATATGACACCGGGGAGCTGTTTTTT
cdr3_aa: CASSRGRYDTGELFF

v_call: TRBV12-3/TRBV12-4
d_call: .
j_call: TRBJ1-5
clone_size: once
cdr3_nt: TGTGCCAGCAGTGGGTACAGCAATCAGCCCCAGCATTTT
cdr3_aa: CASSGYSNQPQHF

v_call: TRBV7-9
d_call: TRBD1
j_call: TRBJ1-2
clone_size: .
cdr3_nt: TGTGCCAGCAGCCCCGGGACAGGCAGCTCCCAATATGGCTACACCTTC
cdr3_aa: CASSPGTGSSQYGYTF

v_call: TRBV6-5
d_call: TRBD2
j_call: TRBJ2-3
clone_size: .
cdr3_nt: TGTGCCAGCAACCGAGCGGGAGGCGCAGATACGCAGTATTTT
cdr3_aa: CASNRAGGADTQYF

v_call: TRBV5-6
d_call: .
j_call: TRBJ2-3
clone_size: few
cdr3_nt: TGTGCCAGCAGCTTAGGCCGAGGAGATACGCAGTATTTT
cdr3_aa: CASSLGRGDTQYF

v_call: TRBV4-3
d_call: .
j_call: TRBJ1-5
clone_size: .
cdr3_nt: TGCGCCAGCAGCCAAGCTGACGGGAGAAATCAGCCCCAGCATTTT
cdr3_aa: CASSQADGRNQPQHF

v_call: TRBV5-4
d_call: TRBD1
j_call: TRBJ1-6
clone_size: .
cdr3_nt: TGTGCCAGCACCAAGTACCGGGGACAGTATAATTCACCCCTCCACTTT
cdr3_aa: CASTKYRGQYNSPLHF

v_call: TRBV28
d_call: .
j_call: TRBJ1-2
clone_size: .
cdr3_nt: TGTGCCAGCAGTGCCGGGGACTTCTATGGCTACACCTTC
cdr3_aa: CASSAGDFYGYTF

v_call: TRBV9
d_call: TRBD1
j_call: TRBJ1-2
clone_size: .
cdr3_nt: TGTGCCAGCAGCCCAGGGGGGGAGGCCTATGGCTACACCTTC
cdr3_aa: CASSPGGEAYGYTF

v_call: TRBV7-2
d_call: .
j_call: TRBJ1-2
clone_size: .
cdr3_nt: TGTGCCAGCAGTCCGACCGGGACGGCGTCTTATGGCTACACCTTC
cdr3_aa: CASSPTGTASYGYTF

v_call: TRBV6-1
d_call: .
j_call: TRBJ2-2
clone_size: .
cdr3_nt: TGTGCCAGCAGTGAAAGAGGTGGAGGGGCAGTGGGCACCGGGGAGCTGTTTTTT
cdr3_aa: CASSERGGGAVGTGELFF

v_call: TRBV20-1
d_call: .
j_call: TRBJ2-1
clone_size: once
cdr3_nt: TGCAGTGCTAGTTCCGGGGGCGTGAGGAATGAGCAGTTCTTC
cdr3_aa: CSASSGGVRNEQFF

v_call: TRBV19
d_call: TRBD1
j_call: TRBJ2-3
clone_size: .
cdr3_nt: TGTGCCAGTAGTATCCGGGACAGCCACGCAGATACGCAGTATTTT
cdr3_aa: CASSIRDSHADTQYF

v_call: TRBV6-4
d_call: TRBD1
j_call: TRBJ1-5
clone_size: .
cdr3_nt: TGTGCCAGCACAGGACAGGGGAGCAATCAGCCCCAGCATTTT
cdr3_aa: CASTGQGSNQPQHF

v_call: TRBV4-1
d_call: TRBD1
j_call: TRBJ1-1
clone_size: .
cdr3_nt: TGCGCCAGCAGCCCATGGGACAGGGTTTTGAACACTGAAGCTTTCTTT
cdr3_aa: CASSPWDRVLNTEAFF

v_call: TRBV6-2/TRBV6-3
d_call: TRBD1
j_call: TRBJ1-6
clone_size: .
cdr3_nt: TGTGCCAGCAGTTACCCCCGGGACAGGGGATTGATGAATTCACCCCTCCACTTT
cdr3_aa: CASSYPRDRGLMNSPLHF

v_call: TRBV5-1
d_call: TRBD2
j_call: TRBJ2-7
clone_size: .
cdr3_nt: TGCGCCAGCAGCTTGGTGCCTAGCGGGGCCTACGAGCAGTACTTC
cdr3_aa: CASSLVPSGAYEQYF

v_call: TRBV21-1
d_call: .
j_call: TRBJ2-3
clone_size: .
cdr3_nt: TGTGCCAGCAGCAGCCCTCCGGGACTAGCTGTTCCGGATACGCAGTATTTT
cdr3_aa: CASSSPPGLAVPDTQYF

v_call: TRBV25-1
d_call: TRBD2
j_call: TRBJ2-1
clone_size: .
cdr3_nt: TGTGCCAGCAGTGAATCGGCGGGGGGCCAAGGTTACAATGAGCAGTTCTTC
cdr3_aa: CASSESAGGQGYNEQFF

v_call: TRBV28
d_call: .
j_call: TRBJ2-7
clone_size: few
cdr3_nt: TGTGCCAGCAGTCGACACTCACTCTCCTACGAGCAGTACTTC
cdr3_aa: CASSRHSLSYEQYF

v_call: TRBV9
d_call: .
j_call: TRBJ1-5
clone_size: .
cdr3_nt: TGTGCCAGCAGCGTAGGAGGAGGGCGGAATCAGCCCCAGCATTTT
cdr3_aa: CASSVGGGRNQPQHF

v_call: TRBV2
d_call: TRBD1
j_call: TRBJ1-2
clone_size: .
cdr3_nt: TGTGCCAGCAGTGATGGGGGGACAGTTCCTCTTAATGGCTACACCTTC
cdr3_aa: CASSDGGTVPLNGYTF

v_call: TRBV12-5
d_call: .
j_call: TRBJ1-1
clone_size: once
cdr3_nt: TGTGCTAGTGGTTTCCCCTACAGGGAAGCTTTCTTT
cdr3_aa: CASGFPYREAFF

v_call: TRBV7-2
d_call: .
j_call: TRBJ1-6
clone_size: .
cdr3_nt: TGTGCCAGTCTGTCCGGGAGCTATAATTCACCCCTCCACTTT
cdr3_aa: CASLSGSYNSPLHF

v_call: TRBV7-9
d_call: .
j_call: TRBJ1-1
clone_size: .
cdr3_nt: TGTGCCAGCAGCTTAGGGAGGGTGACTGAAGCTTTCTTT
cdr3_aa: CASSLGRVTEAFF

v_call: TRBV18
d_call: .
j_call: TRBJ1-3
clone_size: .
cdr3_nt: TGTGCCAGCTCCCCAACATTCGACTCTGGAAACACCATATATTTT
cdr3_aa: CASSPTFDSGNTIYF

v_call: TRBV5-6
d_call: .
j_call: TRBJ2-6
clone_size: .
cdr3_nt: TGTGCCAGCAGTCCCTACTCTGGGGCCAACGTCCTGACTTTC
cdr3_aa: CASSPYSGANVLTF

v_call: TRBV7-9
d_call: .
j_call: TRBJ2-7
clone_size: .
cdr3_nt: TGTGCCAGCAGCTTAGAGGTACAGAGCTCCTACGAGCAGTACTTC
cdr3_aa: CASSLEVQSSYEQYF

v_call: TRBV5-1
d_call: .
j_call: TRBJ1-3
clone_size: .
cdr3_nt: TGCGCCAGCAGCCCTGAAACAGGGTACGGAAACACCATATATTTT
cdr3_aa: CASSPETGYGNTIYF

v_call: TRBV12-3/TRBV12-4
d_call: TRBD2
j_call: TRBJ2-1
clone_size: .
cdr3_nt: TGTGCCAGCAGTAGTAGCGGGGACAATGAGCAGTTCTTC
cdr3_aa: CASSSSGDNEQFF